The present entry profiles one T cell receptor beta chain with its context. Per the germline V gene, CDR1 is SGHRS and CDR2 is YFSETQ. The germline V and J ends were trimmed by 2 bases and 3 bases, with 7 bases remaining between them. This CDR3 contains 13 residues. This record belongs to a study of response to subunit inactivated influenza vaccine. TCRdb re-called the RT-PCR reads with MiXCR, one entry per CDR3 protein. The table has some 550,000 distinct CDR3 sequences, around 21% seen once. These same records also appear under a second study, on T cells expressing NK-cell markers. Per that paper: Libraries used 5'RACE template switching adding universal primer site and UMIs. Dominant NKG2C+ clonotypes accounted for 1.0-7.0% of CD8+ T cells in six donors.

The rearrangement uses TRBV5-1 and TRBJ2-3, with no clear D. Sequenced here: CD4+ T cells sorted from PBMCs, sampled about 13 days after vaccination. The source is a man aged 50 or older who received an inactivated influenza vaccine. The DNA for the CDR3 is TGCGCCAGCAGCTTTGGAAGGACAGATACGCAGTATTTT. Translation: CASSFGRTDTQYF. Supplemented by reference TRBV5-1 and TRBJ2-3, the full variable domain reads KAGVTQTPRYLIKTRGQQVTLSCSPISGHRSVSWYQQTPGQGLQFLFEYFSETQRNKGNFPGRFSGRQFSNSRSEMNVSTLELGDSALYLCASSFGRTDTQYFGPGTRLTVL.